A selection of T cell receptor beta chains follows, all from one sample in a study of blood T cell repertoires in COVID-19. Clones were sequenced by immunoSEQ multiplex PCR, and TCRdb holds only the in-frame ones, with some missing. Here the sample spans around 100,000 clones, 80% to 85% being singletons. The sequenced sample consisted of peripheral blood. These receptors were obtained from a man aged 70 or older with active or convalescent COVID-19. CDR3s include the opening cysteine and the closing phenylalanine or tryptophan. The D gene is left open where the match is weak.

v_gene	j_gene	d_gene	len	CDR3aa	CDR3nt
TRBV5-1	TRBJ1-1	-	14	CASSWSTANTEAFF	TGCGCCAGCAGCTGGTCAACAGCAAACACTGAAGCTTTCTTT
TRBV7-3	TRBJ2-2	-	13	CASSPTGRGELFF	TGTGCCAGCAGCCCGACAGGGAGGGGGGAGCTGTTTTTT
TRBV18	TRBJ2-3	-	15	CASSRGVAGEDTQYF	TGTGCCAGCTCACGAGGTGTGGCCGGGGAAGATACGCAGTATTTT
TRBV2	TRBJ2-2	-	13	CASSRENTGELFF	TGTGCCAGCAGCAGGGAGAACACCGGGGAGCTGTTTTTT
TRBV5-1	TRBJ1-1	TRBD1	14	CASTLTGGNTEAFF	TGCGCCAGCACCCTTACAGGGGGGAACACTGAAGCTTTCTTT
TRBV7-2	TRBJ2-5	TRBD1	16	CASSVIPGQGTETQYF	TGTGCCAGCAGCGTCATACCGGGACAGGGGACGGAGACCCAGTACTTC
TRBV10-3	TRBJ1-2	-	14	CAISESGQFYGYTF	TGTGCCATCAGTGAGTCCGGACAGTTCTATGGCTACACCTTC
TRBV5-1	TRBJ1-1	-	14	CASSLYGERTEAFF	TGCGCCAGCAGCTTGTATGGGGAGCGCACTGAAGCTTTCTTT
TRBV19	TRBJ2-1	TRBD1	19	CASQEGGTGWGSSYNEQFF	TGTGCCAGTCAAGAAGGGGGGACAGGATGGGGAAGCTCCTACAATGAGCAGTTCTTC
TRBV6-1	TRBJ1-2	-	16	CASSGAQGFFNYGYTF	TGTGCCAGCAGTGGAGCCCAGGGTTTCTTCAACTATGGCTACACCTTC
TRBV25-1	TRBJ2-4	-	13	CASSEFEGATQYF	TGTGCCAGCAGTGAATTTGAAGGGGCTACTCAGTACTTC
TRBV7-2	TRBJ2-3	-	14	CASSLRRSTDTQYF	TGTGCCAGCAGCTTAAGGAGAAGCACAGATACGCAGTATTTT
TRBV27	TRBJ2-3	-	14	CASSRLASTDTQYF	TGTGCCAGCAGTCGACTTGCTAGCACAGATACGCAGTATTTT
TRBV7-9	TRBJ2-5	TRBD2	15	CASSPLAGIEETQYF	TGTGCCAGCAGCCCCCTAGCGGGGATTGAAGAGACCCAGTACTTC
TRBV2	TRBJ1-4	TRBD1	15	CASRDRGRLSEKLFF	TGTGCCAGCAGGGACAGGGGGCGCTTAAGTGAAAAACTGTTTTTT
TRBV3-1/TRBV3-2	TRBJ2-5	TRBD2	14	CASSQGSGGETQYF	TGTGCCAGCAGCCAAGGGAGCGGGGGAGAGACCCAGTACTTC
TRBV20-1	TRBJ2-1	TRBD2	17	CSASYPLAGAGNNEQFF	TGCAGTGCTAGTTACCCATTAGCGGGGGCCGGTAACAATGAGCAGTTCTTC
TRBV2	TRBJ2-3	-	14	CASYRELVTDTQYF	TGTGCCAGCTACCGGGAGCTCGTCACAGATACGCAGTATTTT
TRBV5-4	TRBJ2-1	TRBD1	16	CASSGGGTGGENEQFF	TGTGCCAGCAGTGGAGGGGGGACAGGGGGCGAGAATGAGCAGTTCTTC
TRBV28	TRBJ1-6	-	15	CASSPHSSYNSPLHF	TGTGCCAGCAGCCCCCACAGCAGCTATAATTCACCCCTCCACTTT
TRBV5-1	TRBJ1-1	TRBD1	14	CASSIGQGVTEAFF	TGCGCCAGCAGCATCGGACAGGGGGTGACTGAAGCTTTCTTT
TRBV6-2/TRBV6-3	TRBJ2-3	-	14	CASSYSGAPDTQYF	TGTGCCAGCAGTTACTCGGGGGCGCCGGATACGCAGTATTTT
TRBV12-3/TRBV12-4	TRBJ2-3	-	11	CASTQANTQYF	TGTGCCAGCACCCAAGCGAATACGCAGTATTTT
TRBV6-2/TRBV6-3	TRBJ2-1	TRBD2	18	CASSYSGRGLAGVDEQFF	TGTGCCAGCAGTTACTCAGGGCGTGGACTAGCGGGGGTGGATGAGCAGTTCTTC
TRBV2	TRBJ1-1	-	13	CASKTTANTEAFF	TGTGCCAGCAAGACCACAGCGAACACTGAAGCTTTCTTT
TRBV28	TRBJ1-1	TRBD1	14	CASNPGTGNTEAFF	TGTGCCAGCAACCCCGGGACAGGCAACACTGAAGCTTTCTTT
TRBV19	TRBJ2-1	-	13	CASNWTNYNEQFF	TGTGCCAGTAATTGGACAAACTACAATGAGCAGTTCTTC
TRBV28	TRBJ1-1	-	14	CASSLGRAGTEAFF	TGTGCCAGCAGTTTAGGCAGGGCGGGAACTGAAGCTTTCTTT
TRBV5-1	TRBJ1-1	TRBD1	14	CASSSGQGNTEAFF	TGCGCCAGCAGCTCGGGACAGGGAAACACTGAAGCTTTCTTT